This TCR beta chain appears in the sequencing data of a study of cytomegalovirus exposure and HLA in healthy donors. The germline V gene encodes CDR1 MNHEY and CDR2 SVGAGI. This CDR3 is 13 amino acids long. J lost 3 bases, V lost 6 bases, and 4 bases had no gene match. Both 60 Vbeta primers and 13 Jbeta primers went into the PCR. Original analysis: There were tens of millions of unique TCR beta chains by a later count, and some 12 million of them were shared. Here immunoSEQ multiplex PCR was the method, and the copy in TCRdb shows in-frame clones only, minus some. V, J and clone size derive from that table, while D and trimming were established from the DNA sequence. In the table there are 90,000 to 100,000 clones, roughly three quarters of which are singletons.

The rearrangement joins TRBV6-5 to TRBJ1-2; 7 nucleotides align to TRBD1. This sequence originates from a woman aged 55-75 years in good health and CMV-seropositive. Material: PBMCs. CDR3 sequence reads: CASRQGKDYGYTF. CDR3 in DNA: TGTGCCAGCAGACAGGGGAAAGACTATGGCTACACCTTC.